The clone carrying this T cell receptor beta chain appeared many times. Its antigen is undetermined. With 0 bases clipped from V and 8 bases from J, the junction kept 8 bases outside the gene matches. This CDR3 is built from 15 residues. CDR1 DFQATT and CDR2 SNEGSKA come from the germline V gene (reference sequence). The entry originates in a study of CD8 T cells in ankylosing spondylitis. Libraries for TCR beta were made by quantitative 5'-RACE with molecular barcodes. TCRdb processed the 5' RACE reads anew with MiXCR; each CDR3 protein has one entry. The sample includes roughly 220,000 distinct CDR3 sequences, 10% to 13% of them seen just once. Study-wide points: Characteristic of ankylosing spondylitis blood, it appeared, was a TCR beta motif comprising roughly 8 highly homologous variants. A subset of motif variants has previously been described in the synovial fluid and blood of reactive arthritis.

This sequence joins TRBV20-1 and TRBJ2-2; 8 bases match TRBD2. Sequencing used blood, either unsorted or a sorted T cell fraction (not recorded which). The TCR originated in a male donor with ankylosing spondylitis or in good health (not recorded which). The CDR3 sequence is CSARDGGGFSGELFF. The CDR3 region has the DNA TGCAGTGCTAGAGATGGCGGGGGGTTTTCAGGGGAGCTGTTTTTT.